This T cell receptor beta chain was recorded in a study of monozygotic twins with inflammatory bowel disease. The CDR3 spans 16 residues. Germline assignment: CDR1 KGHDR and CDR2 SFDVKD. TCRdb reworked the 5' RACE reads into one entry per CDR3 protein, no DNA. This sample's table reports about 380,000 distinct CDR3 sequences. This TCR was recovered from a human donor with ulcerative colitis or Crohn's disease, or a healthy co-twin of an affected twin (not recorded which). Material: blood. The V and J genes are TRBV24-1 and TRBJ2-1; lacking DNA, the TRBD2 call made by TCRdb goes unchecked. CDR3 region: CATSDREGGRYNEQFF.